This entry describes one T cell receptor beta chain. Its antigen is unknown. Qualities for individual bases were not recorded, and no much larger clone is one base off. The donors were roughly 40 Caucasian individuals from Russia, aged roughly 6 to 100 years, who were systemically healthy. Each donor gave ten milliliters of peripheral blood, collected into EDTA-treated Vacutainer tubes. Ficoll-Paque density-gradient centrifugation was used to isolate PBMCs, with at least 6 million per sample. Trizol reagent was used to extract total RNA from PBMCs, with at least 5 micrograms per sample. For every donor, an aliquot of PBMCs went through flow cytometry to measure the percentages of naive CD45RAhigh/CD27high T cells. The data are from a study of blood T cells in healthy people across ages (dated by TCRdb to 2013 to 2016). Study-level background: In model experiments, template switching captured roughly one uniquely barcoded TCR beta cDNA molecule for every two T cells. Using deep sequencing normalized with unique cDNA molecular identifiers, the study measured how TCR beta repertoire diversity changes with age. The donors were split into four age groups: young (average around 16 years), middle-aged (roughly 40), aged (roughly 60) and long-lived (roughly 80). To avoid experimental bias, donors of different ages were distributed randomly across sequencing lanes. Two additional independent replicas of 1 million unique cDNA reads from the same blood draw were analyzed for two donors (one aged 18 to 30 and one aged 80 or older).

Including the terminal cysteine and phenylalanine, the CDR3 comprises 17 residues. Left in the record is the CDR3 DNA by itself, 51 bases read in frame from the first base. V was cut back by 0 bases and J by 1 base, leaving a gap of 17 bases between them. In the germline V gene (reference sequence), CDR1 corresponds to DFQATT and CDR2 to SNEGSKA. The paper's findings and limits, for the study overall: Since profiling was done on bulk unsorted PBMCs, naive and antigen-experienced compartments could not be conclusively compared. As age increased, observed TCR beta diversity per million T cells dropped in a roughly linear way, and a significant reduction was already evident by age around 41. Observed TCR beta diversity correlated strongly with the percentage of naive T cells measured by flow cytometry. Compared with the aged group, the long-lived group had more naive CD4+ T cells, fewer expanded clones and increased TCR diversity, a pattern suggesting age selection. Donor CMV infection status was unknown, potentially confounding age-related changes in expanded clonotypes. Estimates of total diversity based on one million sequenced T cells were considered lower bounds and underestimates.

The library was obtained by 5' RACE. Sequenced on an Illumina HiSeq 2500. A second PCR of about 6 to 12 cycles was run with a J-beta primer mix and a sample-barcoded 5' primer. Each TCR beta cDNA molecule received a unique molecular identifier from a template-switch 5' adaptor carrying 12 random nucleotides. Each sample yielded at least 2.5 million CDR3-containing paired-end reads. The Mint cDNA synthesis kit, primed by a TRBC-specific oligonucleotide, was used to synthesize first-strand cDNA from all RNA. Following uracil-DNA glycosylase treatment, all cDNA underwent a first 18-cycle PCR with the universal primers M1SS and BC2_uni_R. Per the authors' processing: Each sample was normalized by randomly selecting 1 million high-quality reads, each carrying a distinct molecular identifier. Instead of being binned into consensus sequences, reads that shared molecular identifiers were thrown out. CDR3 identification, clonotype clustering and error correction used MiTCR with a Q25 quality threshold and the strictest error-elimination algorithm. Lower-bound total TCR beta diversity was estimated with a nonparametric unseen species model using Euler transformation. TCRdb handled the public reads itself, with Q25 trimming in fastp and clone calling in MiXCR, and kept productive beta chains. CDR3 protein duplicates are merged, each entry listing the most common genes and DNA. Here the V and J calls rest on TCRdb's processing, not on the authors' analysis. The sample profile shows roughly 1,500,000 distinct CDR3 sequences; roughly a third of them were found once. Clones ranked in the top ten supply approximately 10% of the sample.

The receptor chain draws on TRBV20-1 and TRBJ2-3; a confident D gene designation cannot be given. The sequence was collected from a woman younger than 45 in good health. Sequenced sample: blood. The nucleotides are TGCAGTGCTAGAGATGCCGTCGGGCAACGGGGCACAGATACGCAGTATTTT. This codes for CSARDAVGQRGTDTQYF.